This T cell receptor beta chain stems from a study of shared clonotypes between healthy human individuals. This CDR3 has 14 amino acids. The V and J ends lost 6 bases and 8 bases, in that order; junction bases with no gene match: 9. Per the germline V gene, CDR1 is MNHEY and CDR2 is SVGAGI. TCRdb's copy holds only in-frame clones and misses some; the assay was immunoSEQ multiplex PCR. Here the sample spans some 1.5 million clones, roughly 98% being singletons. The receptor was derived from a young man in good health. Sequencing input: naive CD4+ T cells sorted from blood. Subset meaning: CD45RA+ positively selected. The V call is TRBV6-5, the J call TRBJ1-2; TRBD1 aligns across 10 bases. The CDR3 nucleotides are TGTGCCAGCAGCGCGACAGGGGGCGCTGAGGGCTACACCTTC. Encoded protein: CASSATGGAEGYTF.